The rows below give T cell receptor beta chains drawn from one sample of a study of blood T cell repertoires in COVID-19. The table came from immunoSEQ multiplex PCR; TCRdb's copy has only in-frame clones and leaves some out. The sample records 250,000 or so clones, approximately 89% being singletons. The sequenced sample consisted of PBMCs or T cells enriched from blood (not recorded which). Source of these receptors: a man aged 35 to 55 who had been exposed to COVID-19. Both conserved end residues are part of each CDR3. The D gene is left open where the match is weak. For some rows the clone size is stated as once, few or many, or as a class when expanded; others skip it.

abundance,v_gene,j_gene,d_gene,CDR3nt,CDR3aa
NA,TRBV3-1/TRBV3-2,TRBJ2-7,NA,TGTGCCAGCAGTCAAGGTATCAGTGCCTACGAGCAGTACTTC,CASSQGISAYEQYF
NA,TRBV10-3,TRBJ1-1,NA,TGTGCCATCAGTGAACTGGGACAAACTGAAGCTTTCTTT,CAISELGQTEAFF
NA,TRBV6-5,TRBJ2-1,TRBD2,TGTGCCAGCAGTTATCGGACTAGCGGATTCAATGAGCAGTTCTTC,CASSYRTSGFNEQFF
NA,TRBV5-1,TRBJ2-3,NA,TGCGCCAGCAGCGAAGGACAGCCGGGGCAGTATTTT,CASSEGQPGQYF
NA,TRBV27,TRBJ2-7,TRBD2,TGTGCCAGCAGTACAGGGACTAGCGGGAGAACCTACGAGCAGTACTTC,CASSTGTSGRTYEQYF
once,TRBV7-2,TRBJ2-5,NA,TGTGCCAGCAGCGCAAAGAGCCTGGAGACCCAGTACTTC,CASSAKSLETQYF
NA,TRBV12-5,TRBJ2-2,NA,TGTGCTAGTGGCCTACAGGGCGGCGGGGAGCTGTTTTTT,CASGLQGGGELFF
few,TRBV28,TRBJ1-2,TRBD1,TGTGCCAGCAGCCTACAGGGGGACTATGGCTACACCTTC,CASSLQGDYGYTF
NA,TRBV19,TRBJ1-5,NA,TGTGCCAGTTCCAGACAGGGCAATCAGCCCCAGCATTTT,CASSRQGNQPQHF
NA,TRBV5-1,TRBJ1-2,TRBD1,TGCGCCAGCAGCTTGACCGGGACAGGGAATGGCTACACCTTC,CASSLTGTGNGYTF
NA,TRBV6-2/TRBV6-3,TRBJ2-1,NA,TGTGCCAGCAGTCTCCTAGCGTACTCTACGAATGAGCAGTTCTTC,CASSLLAYSTNEQFF
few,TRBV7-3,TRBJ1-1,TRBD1,TGTGCCAGCAGCGTACAGGGGGCAGGTGAAGCTTTCTTT,CASSVQGAGEAFF
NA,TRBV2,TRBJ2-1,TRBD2,TGTGCCAGCAGTGAACTTGGACTAGCGGGAGAGGTGTACAATGAGCAGTTCTTC,CASSELGLAGEVYNEQFF
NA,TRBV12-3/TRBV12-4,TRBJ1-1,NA,TGTGCCAGCAGTTTTGTGGAGGGACAAGCTTTCTTT,CASSFVEGQAFF
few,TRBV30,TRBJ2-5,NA,TGTGCCTGGAGTGTACGAGATGGGCACTTGGGGACCCAGTACTTC,CAWSVRDGHLGTQYF
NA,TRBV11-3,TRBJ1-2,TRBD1,TGTGCCAGCAGCCCAGAGACAGGGGGCCACTATGGCTACACCTTC,CASSPETGGHYGYTF
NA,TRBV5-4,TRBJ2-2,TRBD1,TGTGCCAGCAGCGCTCCAGGACAGGGGGGGCCCGGGGAGCTGTTTTTT,CASSAPGQGGPGELFF
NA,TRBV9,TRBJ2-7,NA,TGTGCCAGCAGCGTCTCCCCCGACCTTGCCAGGTCCGAGCAGTACTTC,CASSVSPDLARSEQYF
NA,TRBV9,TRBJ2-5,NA,TGTGCCAGCAGCGTAGATTGGGGAGAAGAGACCCAGTACTTC,CASSVDWGEETQYF
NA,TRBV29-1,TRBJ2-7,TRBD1,TGCAGCGTATCAACAGGGGTCTACGAGCAGTACTTC,CSVSTGVYEQYF
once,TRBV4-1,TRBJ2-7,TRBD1,TGCGCCAGCAGCCAAGAAAGTACAGGGGGCATCGAGCAGTACTTC,CASSQESTGGIEQYF
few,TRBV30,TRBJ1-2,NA,TGTGCCTGGAGTGTGGGGCAATTAGCTCGACAGGTTGGCTACACCTTC,CAWSVGQLARQVGYTF
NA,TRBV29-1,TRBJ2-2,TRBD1,TGCAGCGTTGAAGGGCAGGGGGCCCCCGGGGAGCTGTTTTTT,CSVEGQGAPGELFF
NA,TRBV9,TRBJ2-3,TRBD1,TGTGCCAGCAGCGTCCCCACCGGGGACAGTAGCACAGATACGCAGTATTTT,CASSVPTGDSSTDTQYF
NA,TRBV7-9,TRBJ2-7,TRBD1,TGTGCCAGCAGCCAGCCAGACAGGGCCTCCTACGAGCAGTACTTC,CASSQPDRASYEQYF
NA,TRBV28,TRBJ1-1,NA,TGTGCCAGCAGTTTTGCTGCCAGTTATGAAGCTTTCTTT,CASSFAASYEAFF
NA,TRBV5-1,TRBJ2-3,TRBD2,TGCGCCAGCAGCTTGGGCAGGACTAGCGGTGCCACAGATACGCAGTATTTT,CASSLGRTSGATDTQYF
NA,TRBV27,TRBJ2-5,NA,TGTGCCAGCAGTTTATCAGGGGGGGCGAAAGAGACCCAGTACTTC,CASSLSGGAKETQYF
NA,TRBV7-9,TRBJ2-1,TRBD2,TGTGCCAGCGTAGACTGGACTAGTATGAACAATGAGCAGTTCTTC,CASVDWTSMNNEQFF
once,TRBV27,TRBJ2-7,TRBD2,TGTGCCAGCACCGGGACTAGCGGGAGCTACGAGCAGTACTTC,CASTGTSGSYEQYF
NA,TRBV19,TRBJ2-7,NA,TGTGCCAGTAGTTACTGGGGGGCCTACGAGCAGTACTTC,CASSYWGAYEQYF
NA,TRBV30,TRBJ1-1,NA,TGTGCCTGTGCGTTCATCCCCAGGGGAAGTACTGAAGCTTTCTTT,CACAFIPRGSTEAFF
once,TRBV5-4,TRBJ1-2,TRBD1,TGTGCCAGCAGCCGAGGACAGGGATGGGACTATGGCTACACCTTC,CASSRGQGWDYGYTF
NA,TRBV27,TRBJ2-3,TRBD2,TGTGCCAGCATGTTAGCGGGAGGACGTCCCACAGATACGCAGTATTTT,CASMLAGGRPTDTQYF
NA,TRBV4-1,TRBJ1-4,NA,TGCGCCAGCAGATCCACCGGGAAGGGCCATGAAAAACTGTTTTTT,CASRSTGKGHEKLFF
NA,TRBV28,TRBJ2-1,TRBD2,TGTGCCAGCAGTTTAGTGACTAGCGGGACCTACAATGAGCAGTTCTTC,CASSLVTSGTYNEQFF
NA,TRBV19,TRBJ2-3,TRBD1,TGTGCCAGTAGTCGTGGGACAGACACAGATACGCAGTATTTT,CASSRGTDTDTQYF
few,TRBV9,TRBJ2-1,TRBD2,TGTGCCAGCAGCGAAGGACTAGTGATGGAATCTAGCTCCTACAATGAGCAGTTCTTC,CASSEGLVMESSSYNEQFF
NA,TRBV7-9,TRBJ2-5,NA,TGTGCCAGCAGCTTAAAGGTCCCAGGGATAGAGACCCAGTACTTC,CASSLKVPGIETQYF
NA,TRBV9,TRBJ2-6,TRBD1,TGTGCCAGCAGCCCCAGACAGGGGGCGTCTGGGTCTGGGGCCAACGTCCTGACTTTC,CASSPRQGASGSGANVLTF
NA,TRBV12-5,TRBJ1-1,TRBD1,TGTGCTAGTGGTTTGGTGTTGGGGACAGGGCTTTCGAACACTGAAGCTTTCTTT,CASGLVLGTGLSNTEAFF
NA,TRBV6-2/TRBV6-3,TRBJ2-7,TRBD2,TGTGCCAGCAGTTTTCGGGGACTAGCGGCTTACGAGCAGTACTTC,CASSFRGLAAYEQYF
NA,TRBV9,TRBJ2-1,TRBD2,TGTGCCAGCAGCGCACCGGGACTAGGGAACAATGAGCAGTTCTTC,CASSAPGLGNNEQFF
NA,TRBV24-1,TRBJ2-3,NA,TGTGCCACCAGTGATCCTCAGTCCTCTGGCACAGATACGCAGTATTTT,CATSDPQSSGTDTQYF
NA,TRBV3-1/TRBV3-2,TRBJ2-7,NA,TGTGCCAGCAGCCAAGGGGGCGGCTACGAGCAGTACTTC,CASSQGGGYEQYF
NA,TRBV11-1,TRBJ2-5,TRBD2,TGTGCCAGCAGCTTAGAGCGGGGACGGCGGTACTTC,CASSLERGRRYF
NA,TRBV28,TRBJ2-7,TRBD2,TGTGCCAGCAGTTTAGGGGGGGTATCAGGGTACTACGAGCAGTACTTC,CASSLGGVSGYYEQYF